This T cell receptor beta chain was profiled in a study of CD8 T cells in Susac syndrome. TCR beta from blood CD8+ and CD4+ T cells was sequenced. The CD8+ and CD4+ T cells were isolated magnetically using a negative isolation approach, whereas the TEMRA cells were enriched by FACS. V was pared by 3 bases and J by 8 bases, with 7 bases of the junction left unmatched. The V gene's germline CDR1 is MNHEY and CDR2 SMNVEV (reference sequence). CDR3 length: 14 residues. In the case of this clonotype: Antigen specificity is unknown.

The study's findings and limits: It was acknowledged in the study that its TCR sequencing and HLA analysis involved a relatively small number of individuals.

cDNA came from about 0.5 to 1 ug RNA primed by random hexamers. The authors amplified TCR beta CDR3 across 54 Vbeta and 13 Jbeta using immunoSEQ multiplex PCR. TCRdb independently ran MiXCR on the immunoSEQ multiplex PCR reads; one entry per CDR3 protein. The sample includes about 73,000 distinct CDR3 sequences, approximately 94% of them seen just once. The source material was CD8+ T cells from PBMCs. This receptor was identified in a human donor with multiple sclerosis. The V call is TRBV27, the J call TRBJ1-2; 9 bases map to TRBD1. In DNA, the CDR3 is TGTGCCAGCAGTTTCCGGGACAGGGTCAACGGCTACACCTTC. As protein: CASSFRDRVNGYTF.